These 17 T cell receptor beta chains share one sample of origin, sequenced in a study of beta chain features in type 1 diabetes. Expressed TCRB transcripts were sequenced after all isolated RNA was converted to cDNA. The table came from immunoSEQ multiplex PCR; TCRdb's copy has only in-frame clones and leaves some out. The repertoire holds about 230,000 clones, with about 10% as singletons. The sequenced material came from naive CD4+ T cells from blood. Source of these receptors: a woman aged 18-29 years in good health.

This clone was recorded a few times. J is TRBJ2-5 and V is TRBV4-2; 12 bases match TRBD2. The assigned J gene may be wrong: the sequence end matches TRBJ2-7 better. Germline loops: CDR1 LGHNA, CDR2 YNFKEQ. The CDR3 runs 18 residues. The CDR3 spells CASSLGQLAGGSSYEQYF. Written as DNA, the CDR3 is TGTGCCAGCAGCCTTGGGCAGCTAGCGGGAGGGTCCTCCTACGAGCAGTACTTC.

This clone appeared many times. V is TRBV4-1 and J is TRBJ2-5; D is possibly TRBD2 (5 bases). Germline CDR1 is MGHRA and CDR2 is YSYEKL. The CDR3 runs to 15 residues. Trimming took 4 bases from V and 2 from J, leaving 14 bases between them. CDR3 nucleotides: TGCGCCAGCAGCCGCGAGGGCGACCGGCAAGAGACCCAGTACTTC. Translating it yields CASSREGDRQETQYF.

This clone was detected only a few times. Here the CDR3 DNA reads TGTGCCTGGGCGGGCGGGGTTTCAGCTTTCTTT. Translated: CAWAGGVSAFF. This chain uses TRBV30 with TRBJ1-1; D not resolved. The CDR3 extends over 11 amino acids. The germline V gene has CDR1 GTSNPN and CDR2 SVGIG (reference sequence). V lost 5 bases, J lost 10 bases, and 14 bases lay in between.

This clone was counted only a few times. The V gene is TRBV4-2, the J gene TRBJ2-5; D is unresolved. The CDR3 contains 15 residues. CDR1 LGHNA and CDR2 YNFKEQ come from the germline V gene. The germline V and J ends were trimmed by 1 base and 1 base, with 10 bases remaining between them. The CDR3 DNA reads TGTGCCAGCAGCCAAGTCCCAGGTGCCCAAGAGACCCAGTACTTC. Amino acids: CASSQVPGAQETQYF.

This clone has a handful of counts. The rearrangement links TRBV6-5 to TRBJ1-4; 9 nucleotides agree with TRBD1. This CDR3 contains 14 residues. The V and J ends lost 6 bases and 5 bases, in that order; junction bases with no gene match: 4. CDR1 and CDR2 (germline): MNHEY, SVGAGI. CDR3 DNA: TGTGCCAGCAGGACCGGGACAGGGAATGAAAAACTGTTTTTT. It specifies CASRTGTGNEKLFF.

The sample holds a few counts of this clone. The chain recombines TRBV5-6 with TRBJ2-1; a weak D match, TRBD2 (6 bases). V was pared by 0 bases and J by 4 bases, with 14 bases between. Germline CDR1 is SGHDT and CDR2 is YYEEEE. The CDR3 has 16 residues. The CDR3 DNA follows: TGTGCCAGCAGCTTGGGAGGGGCTAGCGTTTACAATGAGCAGTTCTTC. This translates into CASSLGGASVYNEQFF.

This clone turned up a few times. The chain employs TRBV2 and TRBJ1-5, with a weak D call TRBD1 (5 bases). The germline V gene encodes CDR1 SNHLY and CDR2 FYNNEI. Trimming removed 4 bases at V and 4 bases at J, with 14 bases between. The CDR3 contains 15 residues. The CDR3 DNA follows: TGTGCCAGCAGTGTCAGCCCGGGGGGAAATCAGCCCCAGCATTTT. This codes for CASSVSPGGNQPQHF.

The chain carries TRBV6-5 and TRBJ2-5, with 9 positions matching TRBD1. V gave up 6 bases and J gave up 7 bases; unmatched junction bases: 12. The germline V gene has CDR1 MNHEY and CDR2 SVGAGI. CDR3 length: 15 residues. CDR3 nucleotide sequence: TGTGCCAGCAGGCCCACCGGACAGGGGTATGGGACCCAGTACTTC. Protein product: CASRPTGQGYGTQYF.

This chain connects TRBV2 to TRBJ1-5; D unresolved. With 6 bases removed from V and 3 bases from J, the gap between germline ends came to 15 bases. Germline CDR1 reads SNHLY; CDR2 reads FYNNEI. The CDR3 has 15 residues. The CDR3 sequence: CASRPKDISNQPQHF. CDR3 sequence (DNA): TGTGCCAGCAGGCCAAAAGACATTTCCAATCAGCCCCAGCATTTT.

This sequence joins TRBV18 and TRBJ1-5; no reliable D call. Germline lookup yields CDR1 KGHSH and CDR2 LQKENI. Trimming left V 0 bases short and J 0 bases short, with 6 bases between. The CDR3 runs to 15 residues. CDR3: CASSPPGSSNQPQHF. The CDR3 region has the DNA TGTGCCAGCTCACCACCGGGGAGTAGCAATCAGCCCCAGCATTTT.

This clone came up a few times. This chain joins TRBV14 and TRBJ2-7, with 10 bases aligning to TRBD1. V shed 1 base, J shed 6 bases, and the junction held 12 bases outside the gene matches. The CDR3 sequence is 17 residues long. Per germline, CDR1 SGHDN and CDR2 FVKESK. The CDR3 nucleotides read TGTGCCAGCAGCCAAGGGTTTTCGCGACAGGGGGCCGGCGAGCAGTACTTC. Its protein is CASSQGFSRQGAGEQYF.

The chain employs TRBV29-1 and TRBJ2-2; D may be TRBD2 (6 bases). Germline assignment: CDR1 SQVTM and CDR2 ANQGSEA. This CDR3 has 15 residues. V dropped 6 bases and J dropped 2 bases, with 16 bases sitting between them. The CDR3 reads CSVKGLTTNTGELFF. CDR3 bases: TGCAGCGTCAAGGGACTCACAACTAACACCGGGGAGCTGTTTTTT.

This clone was detected ten times or more. The chain combines TRBV7-9 with TRBJ2-3; D ambiguous. Germline CDR1 reads SEHNR; CDR2 reads FQNEAQ (reference sequence). The CDR3 length is 13 residues. The V gene lost 0 bases and the J gene lost 4 bases, with 5 bases spanning the gap. The CDR3 DNA reads as TGTGCCAGCAGCTTAGCGGGCTCAGATACGCAGTATTTT. The encoded protein is CASSLAGSDTQYF.

This clone has more than one count but fewer than ten. The chain recombines TRBV30 with TRBJ1-2, with TRBD1 matching 7 bases. Per germline, CDR1 GTSNPN and CDR2 SVGIG (reference sequence). The V gene end was trimmed by 1 base and the J gene end by 4 bases; junction bases not matched to a gene: 6. The CDR3 covers 14 residues. CDR3 amino acids: CAWSDLDRPYGYTF. The CDR3 DNA reads as TGTGCCTGGAGTGATTTGGACAGGCCCTATGGCTACACCTTC. Looking up the rest from reference TRBV30 and TRBJ1-2 gives the full variable domain: SQTIHQWPATLVQPVGSPLSLECTVEGTSNPNLYWYRQAAGRGLQLLFYSVGIGQISSEVPQNLSASRPQDRQFILSSKKLLLSDSGFYLCAWSDLDRPYGYTFGSGTRLTVV.

This clone turned up a few times. CDR3 DNA sequence: TGTGCCAGTAGTCGTGAGACAGGGTCCTACAATGAGCAGTTCTTC. It yields the protein CASSRETGSYNEQFF. The chain couples TRBV19 to TRBJ2-1; 7 bases map to TRBD1. This CDR3 has 15 amino acids. Germline CDR1 LNHDA, CDR2 SQIVND (reference sequence). Trimming cost V 5 bases and J 1 base; bases outside gene matches: 5.

The chain joins TRBV18 to TRBJ2-4; weak D call: TRBD2 (5 bases). With 0 bases removed from V and 0 bases from J, the gap between germline ends came to 9 bases. Germline V gene lookup returns CDR1 KGHSH and CDR2 LQKENI. The CDR3 contains 16 residues. Written as DNA, the CDR3 is TGTGCCAGCTCACCACCCAGCGGACTAGCCAAAAACATTCAGTACTTC. This sequence encodes CASSPPSGLAKNIQYF.

This clone was counted a few times. The CDR3: CASSPWDRGTTEAFF. Here the CDR3 DNA reads TGTGCCAGCTCACCGTGGGACAGGGGGACGACTGAAGCTTTCTTT. The chain combines TRBV18 with TRBJ1-1; TRBD1 aligns across 11 bases. V dropped 3 bases and J dropped 5; count of bases not matched to a gene: 5. This CDR3 is 15 amino acids long. Per the germline V gene, CDR1 is KGHSH and CDR2 is LQKENI.